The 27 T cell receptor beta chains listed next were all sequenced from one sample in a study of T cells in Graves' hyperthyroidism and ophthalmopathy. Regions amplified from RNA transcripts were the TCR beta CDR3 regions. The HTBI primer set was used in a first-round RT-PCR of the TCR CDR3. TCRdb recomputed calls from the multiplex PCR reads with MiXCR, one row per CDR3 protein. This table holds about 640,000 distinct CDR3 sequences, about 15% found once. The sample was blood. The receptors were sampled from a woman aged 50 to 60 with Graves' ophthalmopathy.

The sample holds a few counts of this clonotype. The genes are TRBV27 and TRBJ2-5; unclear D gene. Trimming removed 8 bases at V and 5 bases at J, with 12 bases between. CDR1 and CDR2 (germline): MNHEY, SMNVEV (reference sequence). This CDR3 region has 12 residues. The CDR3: CASGQLWETQYF. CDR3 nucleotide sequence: TGTGCCAGCGGCCAGTTATGGGAGACCCAGTACTTC.

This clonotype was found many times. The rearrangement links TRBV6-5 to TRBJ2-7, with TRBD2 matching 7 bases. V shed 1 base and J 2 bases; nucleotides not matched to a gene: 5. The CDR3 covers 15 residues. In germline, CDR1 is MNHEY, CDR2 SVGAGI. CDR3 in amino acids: CASSYYQGLAYEQYF. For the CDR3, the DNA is TGTGCCAGCAGTTACTACCAAGGACTAGCCTACGAGCAGTACTTC.

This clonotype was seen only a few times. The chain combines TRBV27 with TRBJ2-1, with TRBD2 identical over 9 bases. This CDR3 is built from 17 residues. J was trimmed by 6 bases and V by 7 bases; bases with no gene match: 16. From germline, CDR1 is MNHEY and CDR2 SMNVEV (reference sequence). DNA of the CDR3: TGTGCCAGCAAGTATTTTTCCGGCGGGGGGGGGAGCAATGAGCAGTTCTTC. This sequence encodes CASKYFSGGGGSNEQFF.

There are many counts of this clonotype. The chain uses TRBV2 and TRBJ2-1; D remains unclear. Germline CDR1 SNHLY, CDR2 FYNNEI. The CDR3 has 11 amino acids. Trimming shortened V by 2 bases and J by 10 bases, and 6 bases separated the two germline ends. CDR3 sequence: CASSEYREQFF. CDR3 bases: TGTGCCAGCAGTGAATACAGAGAGCAGTTCTTC.

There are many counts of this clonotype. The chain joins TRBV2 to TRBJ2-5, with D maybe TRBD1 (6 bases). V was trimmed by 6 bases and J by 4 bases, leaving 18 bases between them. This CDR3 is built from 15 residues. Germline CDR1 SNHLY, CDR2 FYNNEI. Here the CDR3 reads CASSPDRSNLETQYF. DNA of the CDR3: TGTGCCAGCAGCCCGGACAGATCCAATCTAGAGACCCAGTACTTC.

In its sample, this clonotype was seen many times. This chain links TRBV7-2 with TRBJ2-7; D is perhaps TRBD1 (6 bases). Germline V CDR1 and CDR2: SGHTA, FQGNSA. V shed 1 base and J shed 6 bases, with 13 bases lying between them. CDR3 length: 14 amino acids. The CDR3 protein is CASSLDGIGGEQYF. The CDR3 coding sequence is TGTGCCAGCAGCTTAGACGGGATAGGGGGCGAGCAGTACTTC.

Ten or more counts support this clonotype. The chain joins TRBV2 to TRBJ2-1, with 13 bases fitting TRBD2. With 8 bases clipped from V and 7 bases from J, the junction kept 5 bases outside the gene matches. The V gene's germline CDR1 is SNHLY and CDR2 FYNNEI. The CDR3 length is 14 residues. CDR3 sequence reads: CASLLGLAGNEQFF. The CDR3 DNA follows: TGTGCCAGCCTTTTGGGACTAGCGGGAAATGAGCAGTTCTTC.

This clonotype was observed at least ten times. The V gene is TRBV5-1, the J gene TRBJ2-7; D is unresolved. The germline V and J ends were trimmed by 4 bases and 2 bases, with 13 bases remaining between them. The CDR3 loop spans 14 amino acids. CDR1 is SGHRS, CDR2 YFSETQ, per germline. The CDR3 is CASSLPERPYEQYF. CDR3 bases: TGCGCCAGCAGCCTCCCCGAAAGACCCTACGAGCAGTACTTC.

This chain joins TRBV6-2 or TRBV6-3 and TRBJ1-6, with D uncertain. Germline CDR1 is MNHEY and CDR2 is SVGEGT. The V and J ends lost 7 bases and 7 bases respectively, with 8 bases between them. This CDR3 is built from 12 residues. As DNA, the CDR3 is TGTGCCAGCACTCTGGGGAATTCACCCCTCCACTTT. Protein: CASTLGNSPLHF.

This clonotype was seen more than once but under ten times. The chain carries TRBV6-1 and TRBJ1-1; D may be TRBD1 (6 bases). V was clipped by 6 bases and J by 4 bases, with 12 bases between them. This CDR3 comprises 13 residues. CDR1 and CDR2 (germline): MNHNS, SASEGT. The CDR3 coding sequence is TGTGCCAGCAGAAGACAGGTTGGCACTGAAGCTTTCTTT. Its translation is CASRRQVGTEAFF.

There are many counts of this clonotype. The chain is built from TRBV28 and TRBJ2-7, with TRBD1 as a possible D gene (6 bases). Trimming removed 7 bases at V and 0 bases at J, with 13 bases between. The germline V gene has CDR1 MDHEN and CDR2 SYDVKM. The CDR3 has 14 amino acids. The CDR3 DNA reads TGTGCCAGCACCCAGACAGGTAGCTCCTACGAGCAGTACTTC. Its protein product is CASTQTGSSYEQYF.

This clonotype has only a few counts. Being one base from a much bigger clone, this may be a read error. CDR3 bases: TGTGCCAGCAACCACTCCGGGACAGACGAAGAGACCCAGTACTTC. Translating gives CASNHSGTDEETQYF. The rearrangement uses TRBV14 and TRBJ2-5; TRBD1 matches 7 bases. After removal of 7 bases from V and 3 bases from J, the junction contained 11 bases not matched to a gene. Looked up from germline, CDR1 is SGHDN and CDR2 is FVKESK. This CDR3 is built from 15 residues.

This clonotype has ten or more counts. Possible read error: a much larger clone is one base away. CDR3 protein: CASSFAVSSYEQYF. The DNA of the CDR3 is TGTGCCAGCAGTTTTGCGGTTAGCTCCTACGAGCAGTACTTC. The chain employs TRBV28 and TRBJ2-7; no firm D call. Germline lookup yields CDR1 MDHEN and CDR2 SYDVKM. The CDR3 covers 14 residues. Trimming took off 3 bases at V and 0 bases at J, with 9 bases between the two ends.

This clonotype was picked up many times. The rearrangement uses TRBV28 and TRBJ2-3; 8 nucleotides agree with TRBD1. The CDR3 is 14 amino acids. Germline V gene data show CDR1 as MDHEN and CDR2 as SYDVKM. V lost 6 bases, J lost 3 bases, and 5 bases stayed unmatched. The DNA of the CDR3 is TGTGCCAGCAGGTCTACAGGGGGGACAGATACGCAGTATTTT. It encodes CASRSTGGTDTQYF.

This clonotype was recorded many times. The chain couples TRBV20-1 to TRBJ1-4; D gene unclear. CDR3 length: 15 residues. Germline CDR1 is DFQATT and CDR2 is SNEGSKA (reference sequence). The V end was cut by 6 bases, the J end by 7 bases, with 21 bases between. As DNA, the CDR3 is TGCAGTGCCGTCGGCCCCGCAAGGATCGTTGAAAAACTGTTTTTT. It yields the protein CSAVGPARIVEKLFF.

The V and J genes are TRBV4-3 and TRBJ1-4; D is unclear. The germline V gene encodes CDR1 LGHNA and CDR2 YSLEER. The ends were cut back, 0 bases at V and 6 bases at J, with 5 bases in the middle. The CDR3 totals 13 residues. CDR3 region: CASSQDTDEKLFF. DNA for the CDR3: TGCGCCAGCAGCCAAGATACAGATGAAAAACTGTTTTTT.

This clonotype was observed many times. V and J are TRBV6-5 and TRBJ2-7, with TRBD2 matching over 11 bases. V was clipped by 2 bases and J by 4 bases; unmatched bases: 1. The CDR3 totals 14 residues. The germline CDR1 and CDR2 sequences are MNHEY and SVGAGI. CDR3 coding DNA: TGTGCCAGCAGTTACGCTAGCGGGAGGTACGAGCAGTACTTC. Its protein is CASSYASGRYEQYF.

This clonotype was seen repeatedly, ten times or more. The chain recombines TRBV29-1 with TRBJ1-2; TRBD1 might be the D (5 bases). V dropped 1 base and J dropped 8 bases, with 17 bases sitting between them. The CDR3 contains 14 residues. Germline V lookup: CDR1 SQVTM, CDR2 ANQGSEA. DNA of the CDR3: TGCAGCGTTGAAGCCAGTCGGGGCGCTGGGGGCTACACCTTC. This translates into CSVEASRGAGGYTF.

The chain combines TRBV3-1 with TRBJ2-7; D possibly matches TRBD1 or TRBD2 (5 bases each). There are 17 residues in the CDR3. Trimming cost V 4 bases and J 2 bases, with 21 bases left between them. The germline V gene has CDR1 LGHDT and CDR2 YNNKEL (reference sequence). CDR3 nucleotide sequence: TGTGCCAGCAGCCCTGTGAGTTTACCCTGGGGACCCTACGAGCAGTACTTC. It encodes CASSPVSLPWGPYEQYF.

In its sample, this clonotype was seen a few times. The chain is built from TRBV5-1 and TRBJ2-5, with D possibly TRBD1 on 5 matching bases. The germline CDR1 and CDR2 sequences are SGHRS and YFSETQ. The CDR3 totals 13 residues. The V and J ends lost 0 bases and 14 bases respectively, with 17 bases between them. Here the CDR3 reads CASSLVGRSRYYF. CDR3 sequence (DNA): TGCGCCAGCAGCTTGGTGGGGCGCAGCCGATATTACTTC.

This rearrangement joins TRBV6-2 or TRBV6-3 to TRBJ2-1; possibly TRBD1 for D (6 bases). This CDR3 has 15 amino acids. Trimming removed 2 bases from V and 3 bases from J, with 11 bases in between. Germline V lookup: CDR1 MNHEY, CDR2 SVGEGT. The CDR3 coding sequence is TGTGCCAGCAGTTACAAGGGGGTCTACTACAATGAGCAGTTCTTC. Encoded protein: CASSYKGVYYNEQFF.

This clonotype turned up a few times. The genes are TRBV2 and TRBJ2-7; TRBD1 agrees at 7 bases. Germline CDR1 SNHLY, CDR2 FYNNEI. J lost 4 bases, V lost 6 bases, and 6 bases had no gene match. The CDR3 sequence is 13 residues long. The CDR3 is CASRGDSKYEQYF. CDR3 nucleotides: TGTGCCAGCAGAGGGGACAGTAAATACGAGCAGTACTTC.

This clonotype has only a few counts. The CDR3 DNA is TGTGCCACCACCCGGACCTACACAGATACGCAGTATTTT. The encoded protein is CATTRTYTDTQYF. This chain joins TRBV15 and TRBJ2-3, with D unclear. The CDR3 has 13 amino acids. From germline, CDR1 is LNHNV and CDR2 YYDKDF (reference sequence). The V gene lost 7 bases and the J gene lost 2 bases, with 10 bases spanning the gap.

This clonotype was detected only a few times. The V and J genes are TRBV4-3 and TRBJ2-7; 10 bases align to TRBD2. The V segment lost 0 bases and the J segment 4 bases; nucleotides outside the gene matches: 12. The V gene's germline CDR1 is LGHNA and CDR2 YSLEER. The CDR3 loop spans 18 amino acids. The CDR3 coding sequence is TGCGCCAGCAGCCAAGATTTAGCCGGAGCGGGAGGGCCGTACGAGCAGTACTTC. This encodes CASSQDLAGAGGPYEQYF.

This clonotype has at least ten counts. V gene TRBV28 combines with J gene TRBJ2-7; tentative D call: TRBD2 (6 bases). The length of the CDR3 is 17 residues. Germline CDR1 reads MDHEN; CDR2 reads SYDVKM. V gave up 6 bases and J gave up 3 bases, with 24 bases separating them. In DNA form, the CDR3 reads TGTGCCAGCAGCGGAATAATCGGGACTGCCACATACTACGAGCAGTACTTC. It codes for CASSGIIGTATYYEQYF.

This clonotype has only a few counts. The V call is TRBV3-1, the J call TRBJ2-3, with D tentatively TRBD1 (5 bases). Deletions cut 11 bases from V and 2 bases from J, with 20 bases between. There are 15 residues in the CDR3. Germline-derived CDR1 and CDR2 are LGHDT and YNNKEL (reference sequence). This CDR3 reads CAPSFQDTHTDTQYF. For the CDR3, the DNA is TGTGCCCCCAGTTTTCAGGACACACACACAGATACGCAGTATTTT.

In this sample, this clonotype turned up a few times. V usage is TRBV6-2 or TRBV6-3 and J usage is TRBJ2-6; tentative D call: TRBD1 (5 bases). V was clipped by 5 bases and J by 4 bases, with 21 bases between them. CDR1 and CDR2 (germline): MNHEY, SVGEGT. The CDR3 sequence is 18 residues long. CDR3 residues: CASSPQQTVLLGANVLTF. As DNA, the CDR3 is TGTGCCAGCAGTCCACAGCAGACAGTTTTACTGGGGGCCAACGTCCTGACTTTC.